This T cell receptor (beta chain) comes out of a study of blood T cell repertoires in COVID-19. Germline CDR1 reads LGHNA; CDR2 reads YSLEER. V lost 0 bases, J lost 3 bases, and 8 bases lay in between. This CDR3 contains 14 residues. The protocol was immunoSEQ multiplex PCR, while the TCRdb copy is restricted to in-frame clones and leaves out a portion. The sample carries about 210,000 clones, around 90% recorded once. Sequenced material: PBMCs or T cells enriched from blood (not recorded which). The chain combines TRBV4-3 with TRBJ1-2, with D possibly TRBD1 on 5 matching bases. This sequence was found in a man aged 30-40 years in a cohort exposed to, infected with or recovered from COVID-19 (not recorded which). For the CDR3, the DNA is TGCGCCAGCAGCCAAGAAACCAGGGACTATGGCTACACCTTC. Residues: CASSQETRDYGYTF.